This T cell receptor (beta chain) was captured by sequencing in a study of blood T cells in healthy people across ages. Alongside a J-beta primer mix, a sample-barcoded 5' primer served in a second PCR lasting roughly 6 to 12 cycles. TCRdb recomputed calls from the 5' RACE reads with MiXCR, one row per CDR3 protein. This table has roughly 1.5 million distinct CDR3 sequences, approximately 43% appearing once. Each sample used at least 7 million PBMCs. The sample comprised blood. The receptor comes from a woman younger than 35 in good health.

CDR3 sequence (DNA): TGTGCCAGCAGGGCGAACACAGATACGCAGTATTTT. Encoded protein: CASRANTDTQYF. This sequence joins TRBV2 and TRBJ2-3; D call uncertain. This CDR3 spans 12 amino acids. Germline V gives CDR1 SNHLY, CDR2 FYNNEI. V was shortened by 6 bases and J by 2 bases, with 6 bases between the two germline ends.